Each of the 25 T cell receptor beta chains below was sequenced from the same sample in a study of T cells in Graves' hyperthyroidism and ophthalmopathy. The CDR3 regions of TCR beta were amplified from RNA transcripts. TCR CDR3 regions were first amplified by RT-PCR with HTBI primers. TCRdb re-derived calls from the multiplex PCR reads in MiXCR, one entry per CDR3 protein. The profile shows about 640,000 distinct CDR3 sequences, about 20% of them singletons. Source material: blood. These receptors were taken from a young man with Graves' ophthalmopathy.

Worth noting for this clonotype: Given a much more abundant clone one base away, this may be a read error. CDR3 sequence reads: CAGQEGGQTFF. DNA for the CDR3: TGTGCCGGGCAAGAGGGGGGCCAGACTTTCTTT. The rearrangement joins TRBV2 to TRBJ1-1; D perhaps matches TRBD1 (6 bases). Germline CDR1 reads SNHLY; CDR2 reads FYNNEI. CDR3 length equals 11 residues. With 11 bases removed from V and 12 bases from J, the gap between germline ends came to 19 bases.

This clonotype appeared a few times. The J gene is TRBJ2-3, the V gene TRBV12-3 or TRBV12-4, with 8 bases that match TRBD1. The CDR3 consists of 17 residues. With 6 bases clipped from V and 5 bases from J, the junction kept 16 bases outside the gene matches. The DNA of the CDR3 is TGTGCCAGCAGCCCCCCCCGGGACAGGCTTTGGGGAGATACGCAGTATTTT. It is translated as CASSPPRDRLWGDTQYF.

This clonotype was found many times. The chain carries TRBV7-9 and TRBJ1-4; perhaps TRBD1 as D (5 bases). Germline assignment: CDR1 SEHNR and CDR2 FQNEAQ (reference sequence). Deletions cut 4 bases from V and 0 bases from J, with 9 bases between. CDR3 length: 15 residues. CDR3 protein: CASSSGTATNEKLFF. The DNA of the CDR3 is TGTGCCAGCAGCTCGGGGACCGCAACTAATGAAAAACTGTTTTTT.

This clonotype was recorded many times. The V gene is TRBV30, the J gene TRBJ1-2; D is possibly TRBD1 (5 bases). The V and J ends lost 4 bases and 2 bases respectively, with 5 bases between them. Germline CDR1 is GTSNPN and CDR2 is SVGIG (reference sequence). The CDR3 is 11 amino acids. CDR3 DNA: TGTGCCTGGACAGGGAACTATGGCTACACCTTC. As protein: CAWTGNYGYTF.

The V gene is TRBV30, the J gene TRBJ2-1, with TRBD2 matching 8 bases. The germline V gene encodes CDR1 GTSNPN and CDR2 SVGIG (reference sequence). The CDR3 length is 13 residues. V dropped 5 bases and J dropped 4; count of bases not matched to a gene: 4. DNA for the CDR3: TGTGCCTGGTGGCTAGCGGGTTACAATGAGCAGTTCTTC. This translates into CAWWLAGYNEQFF.

J is TRBJ2-2 and V is TRBV20-1; 9 nucleotides align to TRBD2. Germline V lookup: CDR1 DFQATT, CDR2 SNEGSKA (reference sequence). The CDR3 consists of 14 residues. Trimming cost V 6 bases and J 3 bases; bases outside gene matches: 5. CDR3 DNA sequence: TGCAGTGCGGTAGCGGGAGTGTACACCGGGGAGCTGTTTTTT. Residues: CSAVAGVYTGELFF.

The rearrangement uses TRBV7-9 and TRBJ2-7, with D perhaps TRBD1 or TRBD2 (5 bases each). Trimming took off 6 bases at V and 3 bases at J, with 12 bases between the two ends. This CDR3 is built from 13 residues. Germline assignment: CDR1 SEHNR and CDR2 FQNEAQ (reference sequence). The CDR3 is CASSSGAYYEQYF. The CDR3 DNA is TGTGCCAGCAGTTCCGGGGCATACTACGAGCAGTACTTC.

About this clonotype itself: This could be a read error, since a much larger clone is one nucleotide away. The genes are TRBV3-1 and TRBJ2-1; 7 positions agree with TRBD2. This CDR3 region has 16 residues. Per the germline V gene, CDR1 is LGHDT and CDR2 is YNNKEL (reference sequence). J gave up 13 bases and V 0 bases, and 15 bases lay outside the gene matches. The CDR3 is CASSQEDGGERETQFF. CDR3 in DNA: TGTGCCAGCAGCCAAGAGGATGGGGGGGAACGAGAGACCCAGTTCTTC.

On this clonotype itself: A much larger clone is a single base away; this may be a read error. The CDR3 carries no conserved terminal phenylalanine or tryptophan, so it likely arises from a read error. V is TRBV6-1 and J is TRBJ2-1; perhaps TRBD1 as D (7 bases). CDR1 is MNHNS and CDR2 is SASEGT in the germline V gene. This CDR3 is built from 19 residues. The V gene lost 6 bases and the J gene lost 0 bases, with 24 bases spanning the gap. The chain's CDR3 is CASRPYEGAGPSSYNEQFL. The CDR3 DNA reads TGTGCCAGCAGGCCGTACGAGGGGGCGGGACCCAGCTCCTACAATGAGCAGTTCCTC.

This clonotype was counted at least ten times. The chain recombines TRBV7-8 with TRBJ2-3; D is perhaps TRBD2 (5 bases). V shed 5 bases and J shed 3 bases, with 18 bases lying between them. Germline CDR1 and CDR2: SGHVS and FQNEAQ. The CDR3 is made up of 16 amino acids. The CDR3 spells CASSQLSGLGTDTQYF. The CDR3 nucleotides read TGTGCCAGCAGCCAACTGAGCGGACTGGGGACAGATACGCAGTATTTT.

This clonotype was seen a few times. The chain carries TRBV7-9 and TRBJ2-7; 9 bases map to TRBD2. V lost 5 bases, J lost 3 bases, and 8 bases stayed unmatched. This CDR3 comprises 15 residues. Per germline, CDR1 SEHNR and CDR2 FQNEAQ (reference sequence). The CDR3 region is CASSLSSGIIYEQYF. The DNA for the CDR3 is TGTGCCAGCAGCCTGTCTAGCGGGATTATCTACGAGCAGTACTTC.

Ten or more counts support this clonotype. V is TRBV30 and J is TRBJ2-7; 8 nucleotides align to TRBD1. The CDR3 has 16 amino acids. Looked up from germline, CDR1 is GTSNPN and CDR2 is SVGIG (reference sequence). The V gene end was trimmed by 2 bases and the J gene end by 3 bases; junction bases not matched to a gene: 12. The CDR3 sequence is CAWSHPGTGGFYEQYF. CDR3 DNA sequence: TGTGCCTGGAGTCATCCCGGGACAGGAGGTTTCTACGAGCAGTACTTC.

The chain uses TRBV6-2 or TRBV6-3 and TRBJ1-4; D is ambiguous. CDR3 length: 18 amino acids. Deletions cut 2 bases from V and 0 bases from J, with 16 bases between. Germline V lookup: CDR1 MNHEY, CDR2 SVGEGT. Here the CDR3 reads CASSYPPTSGATNEKLFF. Written as DNA, the CDR3 is TGTGCCAGCAGTTACCCCCCAACCTCGGGCGCAACTAATGAAAAACTGTTTTTT.

V and J are TRBV7-6 and TRBJ2-5; D may match TRBD1 or TRBD2 (5 bases each). CDR3 length: 16 residues. Germline V lookup: CDR1 SGHVS, CDR2 FNYEAQ. Between the trimmed V and J ends, which lost 6 bases and 2 bases, there was a span of 19 bases. CDR3 residues: CASRITRGSLQETQYF. The CDR3 DNA follows: TGTGCCAGCAGGATTACACGGGGCAGTTTACAAGAGACCCAGTACTTC.

The rearrangement uses TRBV4-2 and TRBJ2-7, with D possibly TRBD1 on 6 matching bases. CDR1 is LGHNA and CDR2 is YNFKEQ in the germline V gene. Trimming left V 2 bases short and J 3 bases short, with 17 bases between. CDR3 length: 16 residues. The CDR3 DNA is TGTGCCAGCAGCCAATCAGGGGTTCGAGAGGGCTACGAGCAGTACTTC. Its translation: CASSQSGVREGYEQYF.

The J gene is TRBJ2-2, the V gene TRBV28, with 8 bases lining up with TRBD1. The CDR3 is 15 amino acids. The V and J ends lost 6 bases and 1 base, in that order; junction bases with no gene match: 4. Germline V gene lookup returns CDR1 MDHEN and CDR2 SYDVKM. The CDR3 sequence is CASRHGTGNTGELFF. The CDR3 DNA sequence: TGTGCCAGCAGACACGGGACAGGGAACACCGGGGAGCTGTTTTTT.

The V call is TRBV20-1, the J call TRBJ2-7; either TRBD1 or TRBD2 may fit D (5 bases each). Germline V gene sequence: CDR1 DFQATT, CDR2 SNEGSKA (reference sequence). The CDR3 has 13 residues. V shed 6 bases and J shed 0 bases, with 12 bases lying between them. The CDR3 loop is CSATGTYSYEQYF. The CDR3 DNA reads TGCAGTGCGACCGGGACGTACTCCTACGAGCAGTACTTC.

This clonotype was counted many times. The chain is built from TRBV2 and TRBJ1-5, with D perhaps TRBD1 (5 bases). Germline loops: CDR1 SNHLY, CDR2 FYNNEI. CDR3 size: 16 residues. Trimming removed 5 bases from V and 5 bases from J, with 19 bases in between. The CDR3 protein is CASSSGQGGEHQPQHF. CDR3 in DNA: TGTGCCAGCAGTTCAGGTCAGGGCGGAGAGCATCAGCCCCAGCATTTT.

This clonotype was observed a handful of times. The chain employs TRBV3-1 and TRBJ1-5, with 7 bases fitting TRBD1. Germline CDR1 and CDR2: LGHDT and YNNKEL (reference sequence). The CDR3 consists of 15 residues. The J segment lost 3 bases and the V segment lost 4 bases, leaving 6 bases of the junction unmatched. The DNA for the CDR3 is TGTGCCAGCAGCCGAGGGGGCAGTATCAATCAGCCCCAGCATTTT. It specifies CASSRGGSINQPQHF.

The table lists this clonotype with a few counts. The rearrangement links TRBV11-2 to TRBJ2-1; tentatively, D is TRBD1 or TRBD2 (5 bases each). This CDR3 is 16 amino acids long. The V and J ends lost 2 bases and 4 bases respectively, with 15 bases between them. In germline, CDR1 is SGHAT, CDR2 FQNNGV. CDR3 sequence (DNA): TGTGCCAGCAGCTTATCGGGGCTGGCATGGTACAATGAGCAGTTCTTC. This encodes CASSLSGLAWYNEQFF.

This clonotype was observed a few times. The chain couples TRBV29-1 to TRBJ1-1; no clear D. V lost 7 bases and J 4 bases, leaving 13 bases between the germline ends. This CDR3 spans 12 amino acids. Germline loops: CDR1 SQVTM, CDR2 ANQGSEA. CDR3 region: CSAMLVGTEAFF. The CDR3 DNA sequence: TGCAGCGCCATGCTCGTGGGCACTGAAGCTTTCTTT.

This clonotype was seen a few times. This rearrangement joins TRBV7-2 to TRBJ2-1, with 15 nucleotides matching TRBD2. The CDR3 has 15 amino acids. CDR1 SGHTA and CDR2 FQGNSA come from the germline V gene. The ends lost 5 bases at V and 9 bases at J; junction bases unmatched: 5. The CDR3 is CASSKVGLAGGEQFF. CDR3 nucleotides: TGTGCCAGCAGCAAAGTGGGACTAGCGGGAGGTGAGCAGTTCTTC.

The CDR3 bases are TGTGCCAGCACCAATCTGGGCGGAAGCACAGATACGCAGTATTTT. It codes for CASTNLGGSTDTQYF. The chain joins TRBV12-3 or TRBV12-4 to TRBJ2-3; no clear D gene. The germline V and J ends were trimmed by 7 bases and 0 bases, with 14 bases remaining between them. The CDR3 covers 15 residues.

The V and J genes are TRBV27 and TRBJ2-3, with D unclear. CDR1 is MNHEY, CDR2 SMNVEV, per germline (reference sequence). The CDR3 extends over 13 amino acids. V lost 4 bases and J lost 4, with 9 bases in between. In DNA, the CDR3 is TGTGCCAGCAGTTCGATATATTCAGATACGCAGTATTTT. Its protein is CASSSIYSDTQYF.

CDR3 DNA: TGTGCCAGTAGTTGGACTAGCGGGAGTCTGAATGAGCAGTTCTTC. As protein: CASSWTSGSLNEQFF. V and J are TRBV19 and TRBJ2-1, with TRBD2 identical over 13 bases. V trimming: 5 bases; J trimming: 7 bases; junction bases outside the gene matches: 5. Per germline, CDR1 LNHDA and CDR2 SQIVND (reference sequence). CDR3 size: 15 residues.